The rows below give T cell receptor beta chains drawn from one sample of a study of blood T cell repertoires in COVID-19. Profiled with immunoSEQ multiplex PCR; TCRdb holds only in-frame clones, not every one. This sample yields 35,000 to 45,000 clones, of which around 85% are seen a single time; approximately 12% belongs to the top ten. Sequenced: peripheral blood. The receptor set was obtained from a human donor in a cohort sampled during active COVID-19. The CDR3 runs from the conserved cysteine through the conserved F or W. Each record gives: J gene, D gene, V gene, clone size, CDR3 protein, CDR3 DNA. D genes are given only for firm matches. The size of a clone is reported for some rows only, either as once, few or many, or as a class for expanded clones.

j_gene: TRBJ1-5
d_gene: NA
v_gene: TRBV19
abundance: NA
CDR3aa: CASTPREGAGTQPQHF
CDR3nt: TGTGCCAGTACCCCCCGCGAAGGGGCCGGTACTCAGCCCCAGCATTTT

j_gene: TRBJ1-3
d_gene: NA
v_gene: TRBV5-1
abundance: NA
CDR3aa: CASRSLTGAMGTIYF
CDR3nt: TGCGCCAGCCGGTCGCTGACTGGTGCGATGGGCACCATATATTTT

j_gene: TRBJ2-5
d_gene: NA
v_gene: TRBV28
abundance: NA
CDR3aa: CASRGPSYQETQYF
CDR3nt: TGTGCCAGCAGGGGCCCGAGCTACCAAGAGACCCAGTACTTC

j_gene: TRBJ2-3
d_gene: TRBD2
v_gene: TRBV19
abundance: NA
CDR3aa: CASIGSRGSDTQYF
CDR3nt: TGTGCCAGTATTGGATCGCGGGGGTCAGATACGCAGTATTTT

j_gene: TRBJ1-1
d_gene: TRBD1
v_gene: TRBV5-1
abundance: NA
CDR3aa: CASSSGQARVNTEAFF
CDR3nt: TGCGCCAGCAGCTCCGGACAGGCGCGGGTGAACACTGAAGCTTTCTTT

j_gene: TRBJ2-3
d_gene: NA
v_gene: TRBV7-8
abundance: once
CDR3aa: CASSLLDTDTQYF
CDR3nt: TGTGCCAGCAGCCTCCTAGACACAGATACGCAGTATTTT

j_gene: TRBJ2-5
d_gene: NA
v_gene: TRBV18
abundance: NA
CDR3aa: CASSPPPGRETQYF
CDR3nt: TGTGCCAGCTCACCCCCCCCTGGGAGAGAGACCCAGTACTTC

j_gene: TRBJ1-3
d_gene: TRBD1
v_gene: TRBV28
abundance: NA
CDR3aa: CASRTGSGNTIYF
CDR3nt: TGTGCCAGCAGGACAGGGTCGGGAAACACCATATATTTT

j_gene: TRBJ2-7
d_gene: TRBD2
v_gene: TRBV12-3/TRBV12-4
abundance: NA
CDR3aa: CASSRTGGEQYF
CDR3nt: TGTGCCAGCAGTCGGACGGGAGGGGAGCAGTACTTC

j_gene: TRBJ2-3
d_gene: TRBD2
v_gene: TRBV28
abundance: NA
CDR3aa: CASSRTSGGAPDTQYF
CDR3nt: TGTGCCAGCAGTCGGACTAGCGGGGGGGCACCAGATACGCAGTATTTT

j_gene: TRBJ2-1
d_gene: TRBD1
v_gene: TRBV5-1
abundance: NA
CDR3aa: CASSPTGFSYNEQFF
CDR3nt: TGCGCCAGCAGCCCGACAGGGTTCTCCTACAATGAGCAGTTCTTC

j_gene: TRBJ1-2
d_gene: TRBD1
v_gene: TRBV11-2
abundance: NA
CDR3aa: CASSARTGGNYGYTF
CDR3nt: TGTGCCAGCAGCGCCAGGACAGGGGGCAACTATGGCTACACCTTC

j_gene: TRBJ2-6
d_gene: TRBD1
v_gene: TRBV27
abundance: NA
CDR3aa: CASRRDRVHSGANVLTF
CDR3nt: TGTGCCAGCAGGCGGGACAGGGTACACTCTGGGGCCAACGTCCTGACTTTC

j_gene: TRBJ1-4
d_gene: NA
v_gene: TRBV5-4
abundance: NA
CDR3aa: CASSQKQGNEKLFF
CDR3nt: TGTGCCAGCAGCCAGAAGCAGGGTAATGAAAAACTGTTTTTT

j_gene: TRBJ2-5
d_gene: TRBD2
v_gene: TRBV6-1
abundance: NA
CDR3aa: CASSARTGGRVVETQYF
CDR3nt: TGTGCCAGCAGTGCCCGTACGGGGGGGCGGGTGGTAGAGACCCAGTACTTC

j_gene: TRBJ1-5
d_gene: NA
v_gene: TRBV19
abundance: NA
CDR3aa: CASSILGSNQPQHF
CDR3nt: TGTGCCAGTAGTATCCTCGGTTCCAATCAGCCCCAGCATTTT

j_gene: TRBJ2-5
d_gene: NA
v_gene: TRBV27
abundance: NA
CDR3aa: CASSLGLGRGETQYF
CDR3nt: TGTGCCAGCAGTTTAGGTCTAGGTCGTGGAGAGACCCAGTACTTC

j_gene: TRBJ1-5
d_gene: NA
v_gene: TRBV5-6
abundance: NA
CDR3aa: CASSWGGVSNQPQHF
CDR3nt: TGTGCCAGCAGCTGGGGCGGGGTAAGCAATCAGCCCCAGCATTTT

j_gene: TRBJ2-5
d_gene: NA
v_gene: TRBV6-2/TRBV6-3
abundance: NA
CDR3aa: CASSYSIMAGGETQYF
CDR3nt: TGTGCCAGCAGTTACTCGATAATGGCCGGGGGAGAGACCCAGTACTTC

j_gene: TRBJ2-3
d_gene: TRBD2
v_gene: TRBV7-3
abundance: NA
CDR3aa: CASSLMSGGASDTQYF
CDR3nt: TGTGCCAGCAGCTTAATGAGCGGGGGGGCTTCGGATACGCAGTATTTT

j_gene: TRBJ2-7
d_gene: TRBD1
v_gene: TRBV4-1
abundance: NA
CDR3aa: CASSQEGQGSYEQYF
CDR3nt: TGCGCCAGCAGCCAAGAAGGACAGGGGTCCTACGAGCAGTACTTC

j_gene: TRBJ2-1
d_gene: TRBD2
v_gene: TRBV3-1/TRBV3-2
abundance: NA
CDR3aa: CASSQGRLAGYNEQFF
CDR3nt: TGTGCCAGCAGCCAAGGAAGACTAGCGGGCTACAATGAGCAGTTCTTC

j_gene: TRBJ2-1
d_gene: NA
v_gene: TRBV25-1
abundance: NA
CDR3aa: CASSLGNEQFF
CDR3nt: TGTGCCAGCAGTCTAGGAAATGAGCAGTTCTTC

j_gene: TRBJ2-7
d_gene: NA
v_gene: TRBV3-1/TRBV3-2
abundance: NA
CDR3aa: CASREGRDFSYEQYF
CDR3nt: TGTGCCAGCAGAGAGGGCCGGGACTTCTCCTACGAGCAGTACTTC

j_gene: TRBJ2-7
d_gene: NA
v_gene: TRBV7-8
abundance: NA
CDR3aa: CASSSMGPF
CDR3nt: TGTGCCAGCAGCTCCATGGGGCCCTTC

j_gene: TRBJ2-3
d_gene: NA
v_gene: TRBV30
abundance: NA
CDR3aa: CAWSRGLGLEDTQYF
CDR3nt: TGTGCCTGGTCAAGGGGACTCGGGTTGGAGGATACGCAGTATTTT

j_gene: TRBJ2-1
d_gene: TRBD1
v_gene: TRBV3-1/TRBV3-2
abundance: NA
CDR3aa: CASSQDPRDRGPYEQFF
CDR3nt: TGTGCCAGCAGCCAAGATCCCAGGGACAGGGGGCCTTATGAGCAGTTCTTC

j_gene: TRBJ2-4
d_gene: TRBD1
v_gene: TRBV2
abundance: NA
CDR3aa: CASRDPGQLFVEAKNIQYF
CDR3nt: TGTGCCAGCAGGGACCCGGGACAGTTGTTCGTTGAAGCCAAAAACATTCAGTACTTC

j_gene: TRBJ1-3
d_gene: NA
v_gene: TRBV3-1/TRBV3-2
abundance: NA
CDR3aa: CASSRESRGNTIYF
CDR3nt: TGTGCCAGCAGCAGAGAATCACGTGGAAACACCATATATTTT

j_gene: TRBJ1-5
d_gene: NA
v_gene: TRBV6-1
abundance: NA
CDR3aa: CASSEISGNQPQHF
CDR3nt: TGTGCCAGCAGTGAGATATCGGGGAATCAGCCCCAGCATTTT

j_gene: TRBJ2-5
d_gene: TRBD2
v_gene: TRBV4-3
abundance: once
CDR3aa: CASSLGWTSVGETQYF
CDR3nt: TGCGCCAGCAGCCTCGGATGGACTAGCGTGGGGGAGACCCAGTACTTC

j_gene: TRBJ1-3
d_gene: NA
v_gene: TRBV6-5
abundance: NA
CDR3aa: CASSYPRSAGNTIYF
CDR3nt: TGTGCCAGCAGCTACCCCCGCAGCGCTGGAAACACCATATATTTT

j_gene: TRBJ2-1
d_gene: NA
v_gene: TRBV12-5
abundance: NA
CDR3aa: CASGLVLKQENNEQFF
CDR3nt: TGTGCTAGTGGTTTGGTACTCAAACAGGAAAACAATGAGCAGTTCTTC

j_gene: TRBJ1-5
d_gene: NA
v_gene: TRBV5-6
abundance: once
CDR3aa: CASSFGGSNQPQHF
CDR3nt: TGTGCCAGCAGCTTCGGGGGTAGCAATCAGCCCCAGCATTTT

j_gene: TRBJ2-1
d_gene: NA
v_gene: TRBV18
abundance: few
CDR3aa: CASSPGTRYNEQFF
CDR3nt: TGTGCCAGCTCACCCGGGACAAGATACAATGAGCAGTTCTTC

j_gene: TRBJ2-7
d_gene: NA
v_gene: TRBV27
abundance: NA
CDR3aa: CASSASGSLSYEQYF
CDR3nt: TGTGCCAGCAGTGCCTCCGGTTCCCTATCCTACGAGCAGTACTTC

j_gene: TRBJ2-7
d_gene: TRBD1
v_gene: TRBV28
abundance: NA
CDR3aa: CASSKLNPGQFSYEQYF
CDR3nt: TGTGCCAGCAGTAAACTTAATCCGGGACAGTTCTCCTACGAGCAGTACTTC

j_gene: TRBJ1-2
d_gene: NA
v_gene: TRBV7-2
abundance: NA
CDR3aa: CASSTNPSGSTRTF
CDR3nt: TGTGCCAGCAGCACCAATCCGTCGGGATCAACGCGCACCTTC

j_gene: TRBJ2-7
d_gene: TRBD1
v_gene: TRBV24-1
abundance: NA
CDR3aa: CATEDRGSYEQYF
CDR3nt: TGTGCCACCGAGGACAGGGGGTCCTACGAGCAGTACTTC

j_gene: TRBJ2-2
d_gene: NA
v_gene: TRBV27
abundance: NA
CDR3aa: CARPTSSNTGELFF
CDR3nt: TGTGCTCGGCCCACTAGCTCTAACACCGGGGAGCTGTTTTTT

j_gene: TRBJ1-1
d_gene: TRBD1
v_gene: TRBV5-4
abundance: NA
CDR3aa: CASSFMGQREAFF
CDR3nt: TGTGCCAGCAGCTTTATGGGACAGCGTGAAGCTTTCTTT

j_gene: TRBJ2-1
d_gene: NA
v_gene: TRBV7-3
abundance: NA
CDR3aa: CASSLRGGHNEQFF
CDR3nt: TGTGCCAGCAGCTTAAGAGGGGGACACAATGAGCAGTTCTTC

j_gene: TRBJ1-1
d_gene: NA
v_gene: TRBV9
abundance: NA
CDR3aa: CASSVQAMNTEAFF
CDR3nt: TGTGCCAGCAGCGTACAGGCGATGAACACTGAAGCTTTCTTT

j_gene: TRBJ2-7
d_gene: NA
v_gene: TRBV25-1
abundance: NA
CDR3aa: CASSPGYQQYF
CDR3nt: TGTGCCAGCAGCCCAGGGTATCAGCAGTACTTC

j_gene: TRBJ2-2
d_gene: TRBD1
v_gene: TRBV4-2
abundance: NA
CDR3aa: CASSGQGSTGELFF
CDR3nt: TGTGCCAGCAGCGGACAGGGGAGCACCGGGGAGCTGTTTTTT

j_gene: TRBJ2-7
d_gene: NA
v_gene: TRBV5-1
abundance: once
CDR3aa: CASSRDRTTYEQYF
CDR3nt: TGCGCCAGCAGCCGAGACAGGACAACCTACGAGCAGTACTTC

j_gene: TRBJ2-7
d_gene: TRBD1
v_gene: TRBV10-2
abundance: few
CDR3aa: CASSLGTGVQQYF
CDR3nt: TGCGCCAGCAGCCTCGGGACAGGGGTACAGCAGTACTTC

j_gene: TRBJ2-2
d_gene: NA
v_gene: TRBV28
abundance: few
CDR3aa: CASSSRAYTGELFF
CDR3nt: TGTGCCAGCAGTTCCAGGGCGTACACCGGGGAGCTGTTTTTT

j_gene: TRBJ2-3
d_gene: NA
v_gene: TRBV7-3
abundance: NA
CDR3aa: CASSLMARSTDTQYF
CDR3nt: TGTGCCAGCAGCTTAATGGCTCGTAGCACAGATACGCAGTATTTT

j_gene: TRBJ1-1
d_gene: TRBD1
v_gene: TRBV7-9
abundance: NA
CDR3aa: CASSLAQGALTEAFF
CDR3nt: TGTGCCAGCAGCTTAGCTCAGGGGGCTCTTACTGAAGCTTTCTTT

j_gene: TRBJ2-1
d_gene: TRBD1
v_gene: TRBV18
abundance: once
CDR3aa: CASAGTGKDNEQFF
CDR3nt: TGTGCCAGCGCCGGGACAGGGAAGGACAATGAGCAGTTCTTC

j_gene: TRBJ1-1
d_gene: NA
v_gene: TRBV10-3
abundance: NA
CDR3aa: CAIQGANTEAFF
CDR3nt: TGTGCCATTCAAGGGGCGAACACTGAAGCTTTCTTT

j_gene: TRBJ2-7
d_gene: NA
v_gene: TRBV19
abundance: NA
CDR3aa: CASSQFLGYEQYF
CDR3nt: TGTGCCAGTAGTCAATTCCTAGGCTACGAGCAGTACTTC

j_gene: TRBJ2-5
d_gene: TRBD1
v_gene: TRBV9
abundance: NA
CDR3aa: CASSLYPGGSETQYF
CDR3nt: TGTGCCAGCAGCCTTTACCCAGGGGGCTCGGAGACCCAGTACTTC